The rows below give T cell receptor beta chains drawn from one sample of a study of T-cell memory formation after mild COVID-19. Via MiXCR, TCRdb re-called the 5' RACE reads, giving one row per CDR3 protein. The profile covers 200,000 or so distinct CDR3 sequences, with around 9.5% appearing a single time and 3% to 4% taken by the ten largest. Sequencing used PBMCs or a T cell subset sorted from them (not recorded which). These TCRs come from a man younger than 35 who had mild COVID-19 (a few samples of this study predate the infection). Cell type and time point are not known. Both conserved end residues are part of each CDR3. Fields, in order: CDR3 DNA, CDR3 protein, clone size, D gene, V gene, J gene. A D gene is named only where the DNA matches it firmly. For some rows the clone size is stated as once, few or many, or as a class when expanded; others skip it.

cdr3_nt: TGTGCCAGCACCTCAAGCGCCAGCCAAGAGACCCAGTACTTC
cdr3_aa: CASTSSASQETQYF
clone_size: .
d_call: .
v_call: TRBV12-3/TRBV12-4
j_call: TRBJ2-5

cdr3_nt: TGTGCCAGCAGCACATCCGGGACCAGAGGCTACGAGCAGTACTTC
cdr3_aa: CASSTSGTRGYEQYF
clone_size: few
d_call: .
v_call: TRBV7-9
j_call: TRBJ2-7

cdr3_nt: TGCGCCAGCAGCGACCCACAGGGGTCACAAGAGACCCAGTACTTC
cdr3_aa: CASSDPQGSQETQYF
clone_size: few
d_call: TRBD1
v_call: TRBV5-1
j_call: TRBJ2-5

cdr3_nt: TGTGCCATCGGGATCTCGGGGAACACGCAGTATTTT
cdr3_aa: CAIGISGNTQYF
clone_size: .
d_call: .
v_call: TRBV6-6
j_call: TRBJ2-3

cdr3_nt: TGTGCCAGCAGTCCGCAGCGTCAGTTGGTCAAATCCCAAGAGACCCAGTACTTC
cdr3_aa: CASSPQRQLVKSQETQYF
clone_size: .
d_call: .
v_call: TRBV25-1
j_call: TRBJ2-5

cdr3_nt: TGTGCCAGCAGTGAATCGGGAGCGACCAGCCAAGAGACCCAGTACTTC
cdr3_aa: CASSESGATSQETQYF
clone_size: .
d_call: .
v_call: TRBV25-1
j_call: TRBJ2-5

cdr3_nt: TGCGCCAGCAGCCAAGATGGTAGCGGGGGGAACAATGAGCAGTTCTTC
cdr3_aa: CASSQDGSGGNNEQFF
clone_size: few
d_call: TRBD2
v_call: TRBV4-3
j_call: TRBJ2-1

cdr3_nt: TGCTCCAGCAGCCAAGATCTCCGGGGGTCCAGCTCTGGGGCCAACGTCCTGACTTTC
cdr3_aa: CSSSQDLRGSSSGANVLTF
clone_size: once
d_call: .
v_call: TRBV4-3
j_call: TRBJ2-6

cdr3_nt: TGCGCCAGCAGTAAGGGACAGGGGGATGAGCAGTTCTTC
cdr3_aa: CASSKGQGDEQFF
clone_size: .
d_call: TRBD1
v_call: TRBV5-1
j_call: TRBJ2-1

cdr3_nt: TGTGCCAGCAGTTTACGGGGGAGCAATCAGCCCCAGCATTTT
cdr3_aa: CASSLRGSNQPQHF
clone_size: few
d_call: .
v_call: TRBV12-3/TRBV12-4
j_call: TRBJ1-5

cdr3_nt: TGTGCCAGCAGCCAAGGGCGTATAGCGGGGGGCCCCTACGAGCAGTACTTC
cdr3_aa: CASSQGRIAGGPYEQYF
clone_size: few
d_call: TRBD2
v_call: TRBV3-1
j_call: TRBJ2-7

cdr3_nt: TGCGCCAGCAGCATCAGCGGGTTCCAAGAGACCCAGTACTTC
cdr3_aa: CASSISGFQETQYF
clone_size: many
d_call: .
v_call: TRBV5-1
j_call: TRBJ2-5

cdr3_nt: TGTGCCAGCAGCTTAGTAGCGGGGGGACCACAAAATACGCAGTATTTT
cdr3_aa: CASSLVAGGPQNTQYF
clone_size: .
d_call: TRBD2
v_call: TRBV7-2
j_call: TRBJ2-3

cdr3_nt: TGCAGTGCTAGCCCCCCTCAGGGTTCGTACGAGCAGTACTTC
cdr3_aa: CSASPPQGSYEQYF
clone_size: many
d_call: .
v_call: TRBV20-1
j_call: TRBJ2-7

cdr3_nt: TGCGCCAGCAGCTTGGACAGTACAGGGCCCGGCTACACCTTC
cdr3_aa: CASSLDSTGPGYTF
clone_size: .
d_call: .
v_call: TRBV5-1
j_call: TRBJ1-2

cdr3_nt: TGTGCCACCAGCAGGCCAATCTCTGGGGCCAACGTCCTGACTTTC
cdr3_aa: CATSRPISGANVLTF
clone_size: .
d_call: .
v_call: TRBV15
j_call: TRBJ2-6